This TCR beta chain was identified during a study of shared clonotypes between healthy human individuals. V was clipped by 6 bases and J by 6 bases, with 19 bases between them. CDR3 length equals 15 residues. The germline V gene has CDR1 SGHTS and CDR2 YDEGEE. Tens of millions of PBMCs went into genomic DNA for unsorted samples. Some clones are missing from TCRdb's copy, which holds only in-frame ones; the method was immunoSEQ multiplex PCR. Found here are about 520,000 clones, over 70% of them singletons; the top ten hold approximately 11%. This clonotype was sampled from a woman aged 40 to 55 in good health. Some clones in this sample may be carry-over from other donors' samples. V usage is TRBV5-8 and J usage is TRBJ1-5, with D tentatively TRBD1 (5 bases). The specimen was PBMCs. The CDR3 here is CASTPVVGGGQPQHF. The CDR3 DNA is TGTGCCAGCACCCCGGTTGTCGGGGGAGGTCAGCCCCAGCATTTT.